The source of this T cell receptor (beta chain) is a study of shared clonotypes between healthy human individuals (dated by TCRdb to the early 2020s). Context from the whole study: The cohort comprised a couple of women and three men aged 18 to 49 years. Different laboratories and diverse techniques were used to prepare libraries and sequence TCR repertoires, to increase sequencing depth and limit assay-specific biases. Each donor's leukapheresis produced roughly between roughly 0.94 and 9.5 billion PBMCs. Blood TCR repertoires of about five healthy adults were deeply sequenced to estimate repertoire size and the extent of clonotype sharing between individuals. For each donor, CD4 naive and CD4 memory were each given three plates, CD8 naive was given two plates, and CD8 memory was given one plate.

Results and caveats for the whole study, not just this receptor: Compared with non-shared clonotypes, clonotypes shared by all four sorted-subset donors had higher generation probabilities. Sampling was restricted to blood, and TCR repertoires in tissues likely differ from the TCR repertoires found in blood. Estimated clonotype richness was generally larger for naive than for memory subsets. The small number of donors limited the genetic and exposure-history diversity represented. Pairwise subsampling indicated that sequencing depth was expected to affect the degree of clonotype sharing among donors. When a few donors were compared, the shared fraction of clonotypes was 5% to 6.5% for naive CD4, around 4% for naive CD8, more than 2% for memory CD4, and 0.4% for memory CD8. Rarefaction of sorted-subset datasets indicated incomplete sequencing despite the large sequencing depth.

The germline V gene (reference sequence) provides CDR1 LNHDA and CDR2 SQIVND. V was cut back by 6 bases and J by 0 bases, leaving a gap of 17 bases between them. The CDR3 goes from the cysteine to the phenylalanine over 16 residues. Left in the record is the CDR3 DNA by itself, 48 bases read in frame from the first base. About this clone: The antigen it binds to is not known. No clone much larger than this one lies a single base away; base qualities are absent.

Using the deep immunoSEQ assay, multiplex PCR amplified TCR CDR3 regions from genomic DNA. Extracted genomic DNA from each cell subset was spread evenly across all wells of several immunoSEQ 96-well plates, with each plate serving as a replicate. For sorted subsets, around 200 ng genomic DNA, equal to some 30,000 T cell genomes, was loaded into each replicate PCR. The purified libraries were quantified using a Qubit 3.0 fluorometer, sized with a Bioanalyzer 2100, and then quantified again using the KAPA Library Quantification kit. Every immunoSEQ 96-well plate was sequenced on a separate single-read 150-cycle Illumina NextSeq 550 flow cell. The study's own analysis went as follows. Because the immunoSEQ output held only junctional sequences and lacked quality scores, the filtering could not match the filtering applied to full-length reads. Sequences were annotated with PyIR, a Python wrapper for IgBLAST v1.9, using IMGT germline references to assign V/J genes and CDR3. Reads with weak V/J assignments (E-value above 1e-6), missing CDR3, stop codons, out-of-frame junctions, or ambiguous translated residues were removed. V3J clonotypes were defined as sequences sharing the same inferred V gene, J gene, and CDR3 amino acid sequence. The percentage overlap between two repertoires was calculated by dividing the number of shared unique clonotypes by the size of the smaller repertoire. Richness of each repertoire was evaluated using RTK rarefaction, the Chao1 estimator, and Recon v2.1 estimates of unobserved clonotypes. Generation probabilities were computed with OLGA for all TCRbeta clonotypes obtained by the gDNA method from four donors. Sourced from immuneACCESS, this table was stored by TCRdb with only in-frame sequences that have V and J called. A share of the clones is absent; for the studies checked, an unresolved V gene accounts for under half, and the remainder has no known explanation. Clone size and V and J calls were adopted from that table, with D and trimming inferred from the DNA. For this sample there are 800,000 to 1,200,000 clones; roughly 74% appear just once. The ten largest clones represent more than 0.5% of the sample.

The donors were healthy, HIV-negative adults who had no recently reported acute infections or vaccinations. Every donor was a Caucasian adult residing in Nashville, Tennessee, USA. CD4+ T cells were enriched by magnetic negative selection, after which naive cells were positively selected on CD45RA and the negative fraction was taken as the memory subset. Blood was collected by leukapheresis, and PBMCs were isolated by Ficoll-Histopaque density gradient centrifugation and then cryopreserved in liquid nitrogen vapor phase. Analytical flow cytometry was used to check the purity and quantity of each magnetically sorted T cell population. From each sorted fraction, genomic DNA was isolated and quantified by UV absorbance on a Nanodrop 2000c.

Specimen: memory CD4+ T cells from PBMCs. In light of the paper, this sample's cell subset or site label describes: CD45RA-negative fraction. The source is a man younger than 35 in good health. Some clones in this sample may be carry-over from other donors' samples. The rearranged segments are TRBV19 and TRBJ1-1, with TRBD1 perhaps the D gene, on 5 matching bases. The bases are TGTGCCAGTAGCAGTCGCGGGGCCAGGATGAACACTGAAGCTTTCTTT. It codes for CASSSRGARMNTEAFF.